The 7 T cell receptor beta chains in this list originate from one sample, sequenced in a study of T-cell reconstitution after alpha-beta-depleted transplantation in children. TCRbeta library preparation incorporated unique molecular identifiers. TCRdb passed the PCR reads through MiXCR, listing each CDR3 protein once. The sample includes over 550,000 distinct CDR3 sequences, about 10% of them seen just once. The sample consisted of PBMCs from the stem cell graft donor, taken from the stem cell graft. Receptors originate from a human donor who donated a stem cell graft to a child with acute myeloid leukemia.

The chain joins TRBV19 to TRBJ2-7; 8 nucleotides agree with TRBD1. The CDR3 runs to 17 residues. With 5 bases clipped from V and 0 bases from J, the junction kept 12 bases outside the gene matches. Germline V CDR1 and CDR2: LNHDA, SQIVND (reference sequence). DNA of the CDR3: TGTGCCAGTAGTCGACGGACAGGGCGAGAATACTCCTACGAGCAGTACTTC. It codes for CASSRRTGREYSYEQYF.

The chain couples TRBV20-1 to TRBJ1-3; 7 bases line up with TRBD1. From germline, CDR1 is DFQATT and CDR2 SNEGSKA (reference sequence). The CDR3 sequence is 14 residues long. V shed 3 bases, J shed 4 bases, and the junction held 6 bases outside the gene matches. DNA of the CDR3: TGCAGTGCTAGTGAGGGGGCGAAAGGAAACACCATATATTTT. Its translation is CSASEGAKGNTIYF.

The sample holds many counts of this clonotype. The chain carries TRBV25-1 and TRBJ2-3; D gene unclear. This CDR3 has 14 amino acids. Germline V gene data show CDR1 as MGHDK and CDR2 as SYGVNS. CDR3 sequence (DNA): TGTTTGGTCGTCCCAGACCCCAACACAGATACGCAGTATTTT. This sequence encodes CLVVPDPNTDTQYF.

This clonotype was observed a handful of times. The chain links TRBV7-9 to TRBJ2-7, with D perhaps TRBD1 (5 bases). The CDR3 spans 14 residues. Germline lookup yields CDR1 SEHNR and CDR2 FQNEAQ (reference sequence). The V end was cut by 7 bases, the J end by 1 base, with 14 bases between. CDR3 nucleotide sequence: TGTGCCAGCACCGTGGGGCCTCCTTCCTACGAGCAGTACTTC. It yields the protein CASTVGPPSYEQYF.

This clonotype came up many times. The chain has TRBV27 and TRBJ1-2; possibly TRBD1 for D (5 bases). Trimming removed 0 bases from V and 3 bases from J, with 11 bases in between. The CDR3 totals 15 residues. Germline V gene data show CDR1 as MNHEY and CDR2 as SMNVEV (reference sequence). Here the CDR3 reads CASSLSIRGHYGYTF. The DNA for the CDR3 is TGTGCCAGCAGTTTATCGATTCGGGGCCACTATGGCTACACCTTC.

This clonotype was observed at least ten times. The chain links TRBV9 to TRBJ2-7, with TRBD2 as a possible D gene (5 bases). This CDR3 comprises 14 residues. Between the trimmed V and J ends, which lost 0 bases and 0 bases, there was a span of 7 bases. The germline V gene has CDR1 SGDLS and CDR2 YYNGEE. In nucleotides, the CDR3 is TGTGCCAGCAGCGTAGATGGGAGCTCCTACGAGCAGTACTTC. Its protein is CASSVDGSSYEQYF.

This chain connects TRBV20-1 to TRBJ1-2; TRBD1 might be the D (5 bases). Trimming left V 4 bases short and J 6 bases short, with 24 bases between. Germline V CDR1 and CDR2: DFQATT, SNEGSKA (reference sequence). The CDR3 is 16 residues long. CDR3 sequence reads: CSATAARLGGGDGYTF. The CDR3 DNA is TGCAGTGCTACCGCGGCTCGGTTGGGGGGTGGTGATGGCTACACCTTC.